This T cell receptor (beta chain) originates from a study of blood T cell repertoires in COVID-19. Study as a whole: Donors in the United States, Italy and Spain gave samples during acute or convalescent COVID-19. Sample material is recorded as cDNA or gDNA derived from T cells, B-cell-depleted T cells, or PBMCs.

Original data processing: Nucleated cell number was recorded as an estimate derived from reference gene primer amplification. This table comes from immunoSEQ multiplex PCR, and its TCRdb copy is limited to in-frame clones, with some not included. That table gives V, J and clone size, and the DNA gave D and trimming. The sample has roughly 20,000 clones; 70% to 90% are singletons. V was clipped by 3 bases and J by 6 bases; unmatched bases: 7. Per germline, CDR1 SGHRS and CDR2 YFSETQ. This CDR3 spans 14 amino acids. The sequencing sample was made of peripheral blood. The receptor comes from a human donor in a cohort sampled during active COVID-19. This chain connects TRBV5-1 to TRBJ1-1; 8 bases line up with TRBD1. This CDR3 is CASSSQGARSEAFF. Here the CDR3 DNA reads TGCGCCAGCAGCTCTCAGGGGGCCCGCTCTGAAGCTTTCTTT. Together with reference TRBV5-1 and TRBJ1-1, the CDR3 gives the full variable domain: KAGVTQTPRYLIKTRGQQVTLSCSPISGHRSVSWYQQTPGQGLQFLFEYFSETQRNKGNFPGRFSGRQFSNSRSEMNVSTLELGDSALYLCASSSQGARSEAFFGQGTRLTVV.